This T cell receptor beta chain came from a study of post-analysis software for immune sequencing data. This clonotype was seen a single time. Trimming cost V 8 bases and J 5 bases, with 16 bases left between them. Germline values: CDR1 LGHDT, CDR2 YNNKEL (reference sequence). The CDR3 consists of 15 residues. Incorporated into the TCR beta cDNA libraries were unique molecular identifiers, which served to reduce PCR and sequencing biases. One entry per CDR3 protein results from TCRdb running MiXCR on the PCR reads. The sample has about 160,000 distinct CDR3 sequences; 35% to 40% are singletons. Sample: blood, taken after autologous hematopoietic stem cell transplantation. The chain uses TRBV3-1 and TRBJ1-6; possibly TRBD1 for D (5 bases). The origin of this receptor is a girl aged 10-17 years with multiple sclerosis. CDR3 amino acids: CASRDAGLDNSPLHF. CDR3 nucleotides: TGTGCCAGCCGCGATGCAGGGCTCGATAATTCACCCCTCCACTTT. Together with reference TRBV3-1 and TRBJ1-6, the CDR3 gives the full variable domain: DTAVSQTPKYLVTQMGNDKSIKCEQNLGHDTMYWYKQDSKKFLKIMFSYNNKELIINETVPNRFSPKSPDKAHLNLHINSLELGDSAVYFCASRDAGLDNSPLHFGNGTRLTVT.